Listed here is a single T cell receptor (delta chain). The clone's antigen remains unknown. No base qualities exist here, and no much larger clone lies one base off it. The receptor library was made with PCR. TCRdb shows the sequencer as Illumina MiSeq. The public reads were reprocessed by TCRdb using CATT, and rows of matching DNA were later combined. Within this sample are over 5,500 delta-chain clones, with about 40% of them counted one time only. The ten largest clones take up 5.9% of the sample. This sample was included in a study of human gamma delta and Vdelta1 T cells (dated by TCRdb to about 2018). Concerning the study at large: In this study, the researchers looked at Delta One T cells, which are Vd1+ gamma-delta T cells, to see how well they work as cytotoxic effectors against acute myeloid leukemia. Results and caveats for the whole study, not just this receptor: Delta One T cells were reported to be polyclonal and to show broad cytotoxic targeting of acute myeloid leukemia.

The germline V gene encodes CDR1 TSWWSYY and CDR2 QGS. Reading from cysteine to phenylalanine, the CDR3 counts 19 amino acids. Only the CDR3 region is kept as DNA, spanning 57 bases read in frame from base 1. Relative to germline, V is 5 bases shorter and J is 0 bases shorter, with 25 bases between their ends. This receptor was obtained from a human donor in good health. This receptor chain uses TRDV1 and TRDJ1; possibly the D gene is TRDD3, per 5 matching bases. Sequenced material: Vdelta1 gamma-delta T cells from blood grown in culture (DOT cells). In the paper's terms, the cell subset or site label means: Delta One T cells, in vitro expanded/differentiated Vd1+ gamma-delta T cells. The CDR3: CALGLSGLGRAPYTDKLIF. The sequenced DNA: TGTGCTCTTGGGCTCTCGGGTCTGGGCCGGGCCCCGTACACCGATAAACTCATCTTT.